Following are 18 T cell receptor beta chains from one sample sequenced in a study of T cells in Graves' hyperthyroidism and ophthalmopathy. Researchers amplified the TCR beta CDR3 regions from RNA transcripts. The HTBI primer set served for first-round RT-PCR of the TCR CDR3. TCRdb re-derived calls from the multiplex PCR reads in MiXCR, one entry per CDR3 protein. The top ten hold 18% of the sample, which has around 580,000 distinct CDR3 sequences, roughly a sixth seen once. What was sequenced was blood. The source is a woman aged 18-35 years with Graves' hyperthyroidism.

This clonotype was counted ten times or more. This chain connects TRBV13 to TRBJ2-7; D not resolved. The CDR3 runs to 12 residues. The germline V and J ends were trimmed by 5 bases and 3 bases, with 8 bases remaining between them. Germline V lookup: CDR1 PRHDT, CDR2 FYEKMQ (reference sequence). The chain's CDR3 is CASSAGVYEQYF. The CDR3 nucleotides are TGTGCCAGCAGCGCAGGCGTCTACGAGCAGTACTTC. Drawing the rest from reference TRBV13 and TRBJ2-7, the complete variable domain is AAGVIQSPRHLIKEKRETATLKCYPIPRHDTVYWYQQGPGQDPQFLISFYEKMQSDKGSIPDRFSAQQFSDYHSELNMSSLELGDSALYFCASSAGVYEQYFGPGTRLTVT.

This clonotype showed up many times. The chain couples TRBV18 to TRBJ1-1, with TRBD1 matching 7 bases. CDR3 length: 16 residues. Germline V lookup: CDR1 KGHSH, CDR2 LQKENI. V trimming: 3 bases; J trimming: 0 bases; junction bases outside the gene matches: 7. The CDR3 coding sequence is TGTGCCAGCTCACCTGACAGGGAGGGGATGAACACTGAAGCTTTCTTT. Its protein is CASSPDREGMNTEAFF.

The chain carries TRBV10-3 and TRBJ2-7; no clear D gene. Germline CDR1 and CDR2: ENHRY and SYGVKD. V lost 0 bases and J 2 bases, leaving 8 bases between the germline ends. The CDR3 has 14 amino acids. The chain's CDR3 is CAISESSRTYEQYF. DNA for the CDR3: TGTGCCATCAGTGAGTCATCGAGAACCTACGAGCAGTACTTC.

This clonotype was seen ten or more times. V usage is TRBV2 and J usage is TRBJ1-3; a weak D match, TRBD1 (6 bases). CDR1 and CDR2 from the germline V gene are SNHLY and FYNNEI. This CDR3 comprises 12 residues. V lost 8 bases and J 6 bases, leaving 11 bases between the germline ends. The CDR3 DNA reads as TGTGCCAGCGACGGACAGAAAAACACCATATATTTT. This codes for CASDGQKNTIYF.

This clonotype was counted between two and nine times. The chain joins TRBV9 to TRBJ2-3; 8 bases align to TRBD2. V shed 3 bases and J 0 bases; nucleotides not matched to a gene: 6. The germline V gene encodes CDR1 SGDLS and CDR2 YYNGEE. CDR3 length equals 16 residues. The CDR3 nucleotides are TGTGCCAGCAGCGCCATTAGCGGGGCTAGCACAGATACGCAGTATTTT. Translation gives CASSAISGASTDTQYF.

This chain connects TRBV7-9 to TRBJ2-1; 9 positions match TRBD2. The length of the CDR3 is 18 residues. Looked up from germline, CDR1 is SEHNR and CDR2 is FQNEAQ (reference sequence). Trimming at V came to 0 bases and at J to 5 bases, leaving 11 bases not matched to a gene. DNA for the CDR3: TGTGCCAGCAGCTTAGCGGCGCTAAGCGGGAGGTGGAACAATGAGCAGTTCTTC. Translation gives CASSLAALSGRWNNEQFF.

The table lists this clonotype with many counts. This chain uses TRBV6-1 with TRBJ1-5; 7 bases map to TRBD1. The CDR3 length is 15 residues. Germline V gene sequence: CDR1 MNHNS, CDR2 SASEGT. The V gene end was trimmed by 6 bases and the J gene end by 5 bases; junction bases not matched to a gene: 10. The CDR3 region has the DNA TGTGCCAGCAGCCTGCCAGGGGGGCTCGATCAGCCCCAGCATTTT. Translation: CASSLPGGLDQPQHF.

This clonotype was detected many times. This chain uses TRBV30 with TRBJ2-1; D not resolved. Trimming removed 4 bases from V and 7 bases from J, with 5 bases in between. Germline V gene data show CDR1 as GTSNPN and CDR2 as SVGIG (reference sequence). The CDR3 runs to 10 residues. CDR3 DNA: TGTGCCTGGAAATGGAATGAGCAGTTCTTC. Protein: CAWKWNEQFF.

In its sample, this clonotype was seen a few times. The J gene is TRBJ1-6, the V gene TRBV2; tentative D call: TRBD1 (5 bases). This CDR3 region has 14 residues. The germline V gene has CDR1 SNHLY and CDR2 FYNNEI. Trimming shortened V by 5 bases and J by 13 bases, and 18 bases separated the two germline ends. In DNA form, the CDR3 reads TGTGCCAGCAGTTCCGGGACGAGAGGACCCCCCCTCCACTTT. Its protein is CASSSGTRGPPLHF.

This clonotype was found many times. The genes are TRBV6-2 or TRBV6-3 and TRBJ1-1, with no clear D. V lost 6 bases to trimming and J lost 3 bases, with 8 bases between them. This CDR3 comprises 12 residues. Germline V gene sequence: CDR1 MNHEY, CDR2 SVGEGT. This CDR3 reads CASRMRDTEAFF. As DNA, the CDR3 is TGTGCCAGCAGAATGCGAGACACTGAAGCTTTCTTT.

The rearrangement joins TRBV4-1 to TRBJ2-5; no clear D gene. The CDR3 is 16 residues long. Germline V lookup: CDR1 MGHRA, CDR2 YSYEKL. The germline V and J ends were trimmed by 1 base and 1 base, with 13 bases remaining between them. The CDR3 region is CASSQGLVGFQETQYF. The CDR3 DNA reads TGCGCCAGCAGCCAAGGCTTGGTAGGGTTCCAAGAGACCCAGTACTTC.

The table lists this clonotype with many counts. This chain joins TRBV12-5 and TRBJ2-7; 7 bases are shared with TRBD2. The CDR3 contains 13 residues. The V gene's germline CDR1 is LGHNT and CDR2 FRNRAP. J gave up 3 bases and V 3 bases, and 2 bases lay outside the gene matches. The CDR3 spells CASGFAGDYEQYF. CDR3 sequence (DNA): TGTGCTAGTGGTTTTGCGGGGGACTACGAGCAGTACTTC.

This clonotype was seen ten or more times. The CDR3 DNA is TGTGCCAGCAGTTCCAGGGGGGGAGATACGCAGTATTTT. It yields the protein CASSSRGGDTQYF. V and J are TRBV28 and TRBJ2-3; D may correspond to TRBD1 or TRBD2 (7 bases each). From germline, CDR1 is MDHEN and CDR2 SYDVKM. With 4 bases removed from V and 5 bases from J, the gap between germline ends came to 10 bases. The CDR3 is made up of 13 amino acids.

The chain joins TRBV29-1 to TRBJ1-2, with 8 bases that match TRBD1. Germline assignment: CDR1 SQVTM and CDR2 ANQGSEA. J was trimmed by 4 bases and V by 7 bases; bases with no gene match: 11. The CDR3 runs to 14 residues. DNA for the CDR3: TGCAGCGACTCCTGGACAGGGCCTCCCTATGGCTACACCTTC. It encodes CSDSWTGPPYGYTF. The variable domain in full, with the rest retrieved from reference TRBV29-1 and TRBJ1-2, is SAVISQKPSRDICQRGTSLTIQCQVDSQVTMMFWYRQQPGQSLTLIATANQGSEATYESGFVIDKFPISRPNLTFSTLTVSNMSPEDSSIYLCSDSWTGPPYGYTFGSGTRLTVV.

There are many counts of this clonotype. The genes are TRBV10-3 and TRBJ1-1; no definite D call. Trimming cost V 7 bases and J 3 bases, with 15 bases left between them. This CDR3 is 14 amino acids long. Germline-derived CDR1 and CDR2 are ENHRY and SYGVKD. The CDR3: CAITYSPGDTEAFF. In nucleotides, the CDR3 is TGTGCCATCACCTACTCACCTGGGGACACTGAAGCTTTCTTT.

Concerning this clonotype: A single base separates this from a much larger clone, so it may be a read error. V is TRBV3-1 and J is TRBJ1-2; D perhaps matches TRBD1 (5 bases). Per germline, CDR1 LGHDT and CDR2 YNNKEL (reference sequence). V was cut by 4 bases and J by 5 bases, with 17 bases left in between. This CDR3 spans 15 amino acids. DNA for the CDR3: TGTGCCAGCAGCCCCTCGGACGGGGGAGGATATGGCTACACCTTC. This gives the protein CASSPSDGGGYGYTF.

This rearrangement joins TRBV29-1 to TRBJ2-5; 9 nucleotides line up with TRBD1. Germline trimming cut 6 bases from V and 1 base from J; bases unmatched to any gene: 3. From germline, CDR1 is SQVTM and CDR2 ANQGSEA. CDR3 size: 13 residues. The CDR3 reads CSVGQGTQETQYF. In DNA, the CDR3 is TGCAGCGTGGGACAGGGTACCCAAGAGACCCAGTACTTC.

The J gene is TRBJ2-1, the V gene TRBV19; D ambiguous. The CDR3 totals 17 residues. V dropped 5 bases and J dropped 1 base, with 18 bases sitting between them. Germline V gene sequence: CDR1 LNHDA, CDR2 SQIVND (reference sequence). The CDR3 sequence is CASSDFVHHLSYNEQFF. DNA of the CDR3: TGTGCCAGTAGTGACTTTGTGCATCACCTTTCCTACAATGAGCAGTTCTTC.